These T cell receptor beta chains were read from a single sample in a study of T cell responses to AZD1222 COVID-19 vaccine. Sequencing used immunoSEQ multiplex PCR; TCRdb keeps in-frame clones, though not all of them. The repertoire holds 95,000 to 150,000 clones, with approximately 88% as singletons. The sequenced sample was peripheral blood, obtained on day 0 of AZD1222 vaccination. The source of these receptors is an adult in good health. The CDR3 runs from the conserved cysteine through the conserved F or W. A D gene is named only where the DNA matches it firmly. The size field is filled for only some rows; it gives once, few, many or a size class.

TGCAGTGCTAGTCCTAGCGGGAGCACAGATACGCAGTATTTT	CSASPSGSTDTQYF	-	TRBJ2-3	TRBD2	TRBV20-1
TGTGCCAGCAGTCCGGGACACGGGAGAACTGAAGCTTTCTTT	CASSPGHGRTEAFF	-	TRBJ1-1	-	TRBV27
TGTGCCAGCAGCCGTCGGACACCATATTCTGGAAACACCATATATTTT	CASSRRTPYSGNTIYF	once	TRBJ1-3	-	TRBV27
TGCGCCAGCAGCCAAAGCTCCACGGTCCAAGAGACCCAGTACTTC	CASSQSSTVQETQYF	-	TRBJ2-5	-	TRBV4-1
TGTGCCAGCAGTTCCGCAGGGGTTTTGGAAACCACTAAGCCCCAGCATTTT	CASSSAGVLETTKPQHF	-	TRBJ1-5	-	TRBV6-2/TRBV6-3
TGTGCCAGCAGCGATTCGGGACAGGGGTTATCCGAGCAGTACTTC	CASSDSGQGLSEQYF	-	TRBJ2-7	TRBD1	TRBV6-6
TGTGCCAGCTCACCGAATCTAGGGAACTCCGGGGAGCTGTTTTTT	CASSPNLGNSGELFF	-	TRBJ2-2	-	TRBV18
TGCGCCAGCAGCCCATCTGTAGGGGAGTTTACCTATGGCTACACCTTC	CASSPSVGEFTYGYTF	-	TRBJ1-2	-	TRBV4-1
TGTGCCAGCAGCCCTCCCCGGAGGGACTCTGGAAACACCATATATTTT	CASSPPRRDSGNTIYF	once	TRBJ1-3	-	TRBV21-1
TGTGCCAGCAGCCCCATGGGACAGGGCCCCCTCTATGGCTACACCTTC	CASSPMGQGPLYGYTF	once	TRBJ1-2	TRBD1	TRBV7-9
TGTGCCAGCAGTCCCCCGGGGGGGCTGAACACCGGGGAGCTGTTTTTT	CASSPPGGLNTGELFF	-	TRBJ2-2	TRBD2	TRBV5-4